A single sample is the source of the 26 T cell receptor beta chains below, sequenced in a study of high-grade serous ovarian cancer treatment subgroups (dated by TCRdb to the early 2020s). Collection of tumor samples took place before definitive surgery or chemotherapy. The library was produced with the immunoSEQ multiplex PCR assay. TCRdb obtained this table from immuneACCESS and retained in-frame rearrangements with V and J assigned. These tables miss some clones; where compared with another copy, unresolved V genes account for less than half of the shortfall, and the remainder is unexplained. Counted in this sample were thousands of clones; about 80% of them appeared once. The ten most abundant clones make up approximately 21% of the sample. Source material: tumor tissue. The origin of the receptors is a human donor with high-grade serous ovarian cancer.

This chain links TRBV5-6 with TRBJ2-7; 7 bases align to TRBD1. The junction had 10 bases not matched to a gene; V was cut back by 4 bases and J by 6 bases. The germline V gene encodes CDR1 SGHDT and CDR2 YYEEEE. There are 14 residues in the CDR3. The CDR3 nucleotides are TGTGCCAGCAGCCTGCAGGGACAGACTGGCGAGCAGTACTTC. It codes for CASSLQGQTGEQYF.

The chain uses TRBV2 and TRBJ1-2; maybe TRBD1 (5 bases). Germline CDR1 reads SNHLY; CDR2 reads FYNNEI. The CDR3 has 12 residues. Between the trimmed V and J ends, which lost 2 bases and 8 bases, there was a span of 9 bases. CDR3 nucleotides: TGTGCCAGCAGTGAACAGGGTACGGGCTACACCTTC. Amino acids: CASSEQGTGYTF.

This chain joins TRBV7-9 and TRBJ2-5; D might be TRBD1 (6 bases). From germline, CDR1 is SEHNR and CDR2 FQNEAQ (reference sequence). CDR3 length equals 14 residues. Trimming cost V 3 bases and J 4 bases, with 12 bases left between them. Here the CDR3 reads CASSFGQGRETQYF. The CDR3 bases are TGTGCCAGCAGCTTTGGTCAGGGGAGAGAGACCCAGTACTTC.

This clone is labeled as large. The V gene is TRBV18, the J gene TRBJ1-3, with a possible D match to TRBD1 (5 bases). Trimming removed 3 bases at V and 0 bases at J, with 9 bases between. This CDR3 contains 15 residues. The V gene's germline CDR1 is KGHSH and CDR2 LQKENI. CDR3 loop: CASSPSGYSGNTIYF. The CDR3 nucleotides read TGTGCCAGCTCACCGTCAGGGTACTCTGGAAACACCATATATTTT.

The chain is built from TRBV19 and TRBJ1-3; no clear D. This CDR3 has 14 amino acids. V lost 3 bases and J lost 1, with 7 bases in between. Germline CDR1 LNHDA, CDR2 SQIVND (reference sequence). Here the CDR3 reads CASSMGGSGNTIYF. DNA of the CDR3: TGTGCCAGTAGTATGGGTGGTTCTGGAAACACCATATATTTT.

This chain uses TRBV15 with TRBJ2-5; 8 positions agree with TRBD2. J gave up 3 bases and V 3 bases, and 12 bases lay outside the gene matches. Germline CDR1 LNHNV, CDR2 YYDKDF (reference sequence). This CDR3 has 17 amino acids. The CDR3: CATSSLPATSAKETQYF. DNA for the CDR3: TGTGCCACCAGCAGCCTACCCGCGACTAGCGCTAAAGAGACCCAGTACTTC.

This chain links TRBV7-6 with TRBJ1-1, with D maybe TRBD1 (5 bases). V was pared by 2 bases and J by 2 bases, with 9 bases between. Germline V gene sequence: CDR1 SGHVS, CDR2 FNYEAQ. The CDR3 is 14 residues long. In DNA form, the CDR3 reads TGTGCCAGCAGCTTACAGGGTATCAACACTGAAGCTTTCTTT. Amino acids: CASSLQGINTEAFF. The whole variable domain, remainder taken from reference TRBV7-6 and TRBJ1-1, is GAGVSQSPRYKVTKRGQDVALRCDPISGHVSLYWYRQALGQGPEFLTYFNYEAQQDKSGLPNDRFSAERPEGSISTLTIQRTEQRDSAMYRCASSLQGINTEAFFGQGTRLTVV.

The V and J genes are TRBV28 and TRBJ2-1; either TRBD1 or TRBD2 may supply D (6 bases each). This CDR3 has 16 residues. V lost 3 bases, J lost 8 bases, and 20 bases lay in between. Germline V lookup: CDR1 MDHEN, CDR2 SYDVKM. In DNA, the CDR3 is TGTGCCAGCAGTTTCGTAAGGGGGGTAACACGCGATGAGCAGTTCTTC. It encodes CASSFVRGVTRDEQFF.

This clone has just a few counts. This chain links TRBV4-3 with TRBJ2-7; possible D gene TRBD2, 5 bases. V was trimmed by 3 bases and J by 7 bases, leaving 16 bases between them. The CDR3 covers 14 residues. CDR1 LGHNA and CDR2 YSLEER come from the germline V gene. The CDR3 loop reads CASSQLAGSFEQYF. CDR3 DNA: TGCGCCAGCAGCCAGCTAGCTGGGTCTTTTGAGCAGTACTTC.

The chain joins TRBV28 to TRBJ2-5; 8 nucleotides match TRBD2. Per the germline V gene, CDR1 is MDHEN and CDR2 is SYDVKM. The V segment lost 3 bases and the J segment 1 base; nucleotides outside the gene matches: 4. This CDR3 is built from 15 residues. CDR3 in DNA: TGTGCCAGCAGTTTTTGGGCGGGGGGCCAAGAGACCCAGTACTTC. Protein sequence: CASSFWAGGQETQYF.

The chain couples TRBV19 to TRBJ2-3, with D possibly TRBD1 on 5 matching bases. Germline CDR1 LNHDA, CDR2 SQIVND (reference sequence). The CDR3 sequence is 16 residues long. The V and J ends lost 8 bases and 2 bases respectively, with 20 bases between them. The CDR3 sequence: CASARQPGEYTDTQYF. Written as DNA, the CDR3 is TGTGCCAGTGCGCGACAGCCAGGAGAATACACAGATACGCAGTATTTT.

The table lists this clone with a count of one. This rearrangement joins TRBV7-3 to TRBJ2-2, with TRBD1 identical over 7 bases. Germline V CDR1 and CDR2: SGHTA, FQGTGA. V lost 5 bases and J lost 4; bases outside the gene matches: 4. The CDR3 spans 14 residues. This CDR3 is CASSRQGVTGELFF. CDR3 DNA: TGTGCCAGCAGCCGACAGGGAGTCACCGGGGAGCTGTTTTTT.

The V call is TRBV27, the J call TRBJ2-2; D not certain. Trimming cost V 5 bases and J 7 bases, with 8 bases left between them. The CDR3 sequence is 12 residues long. Germline-derived CDR1 and CDR2 are MNHEY and SMNVEV (reference sequence). Written as DNA, the CDR3 is TGTGCCAGCAGTCAAGCCGTCGGGGAGCTGTTTTTT. Translating it yields CASSQAVGELFF.

The V and J genes are TRBV7-2 and TRBJ2-3; D tentatively reads TRBD1 or TRBD2 (6 bases each). Germline CDR1 is SGHTA and CDR2 is FQGNSA. The CDR3 extends over 14 amino acids. The V gene lost 6 bases and the J gene lost 2 bases, with 12 bases spanning the gap. This CDR3 is CASRSGALTDTQYF. The CDR3 DNA follows: TGTGCCAGCAGGTCGGGGGCCCTCACAGATACGCAGTATTTT.

This clone was seen a handful of times. This chain uses TRBV4-3 with TRBJ1-6, with 8 nucleotides matching TRBD1. The CDR3 extends over 15 amino acids. With V trimmed by 4 bases and J by 6 bases, 5 bases remained unmatched. CDR1 and CDR2 (germline): LGHNA, YSLEER. In nucleotides, the CDR3 is TGCGCCAGCAGCCTGGACAGGGCAACTAATTCACCCCTCCACTTT. It translates to CASSLDRATNSPLHF.

The CDR3 region is CASSFRQGQETQYF. CDR3 nucleotide sequence: TGTGCCAGCAGCTTTCGACAGGGTCAAGAGACCCAGTACTTC. The genes are TRBV9 and TRBJ2-5; 7 positions match TRBD1. Germline values: CDR1 SGDLS, CDR2 YYNGEE. J gave up 2 bases and V 4 bases, and 5 bases lay outside the gene matches. The CDR3 is made up of 14 amino acids.

V is TRBV4-3 and J is TRBJ2-3; D not certain. With 4 bases removed from V and 1 base from J, the gap between germline ends came to 9 bases. This CDR3 is 14 amino acids long. The germline gives CDR1 LGHNA, CDR2 YSLEER. For the CDR3, the DNA is TGCGCCAGCAGCCTTTCCGGACGCACAGATACGCAGTATTTT. Translating gives CASSLSGRTDTQYF.

A note on this clone: At one end the junction does not follow the germline gene, possibly because of a read error. The genes are TRBV19 and TRBJ2-3; D might be TRBD1 or TRBD2, each matching 5 bases. This CDR3 has 12 amino acids. Germline V CDR1 and CDR2: LNHDA, SQIVND (reference sequence). In nucleotides, the CDR3 is TGTGCCAGTAGTAGAGTAACCGGGACGCCGAATTTT. As protein: CASSRVTGTPNF.

This clone was observed a handful of times. The chain links TRBV2 to TRBJ1-5, with D hard to call. Per the germline V gene, CDR1 is SNHLY and CDR2 is FYNNEI. V was pared by 4 bases and J by 11 bases, with 9 bases between. The CDR3 loop spans 11 amino acids. The CDR3 sequence: CASSVLTTQHF. The CDR3 nucleotides are TGTGCCAGCAGTGTTCTTACCACCCAGCATTTT.

This chain uses TRBV7-9 with TRBJ1-3, with D unclear. The CDR3 length is 14 residues. The V end lost 1 base, the J end lost 7 bases, and 11 bases lay between the germline ends. Germline CDR1 and CDR2: SEHNR and FQNEAQ (reference sequence). CDR3 nucleotides: TGTGCCAGCAGCTTAGGGACTCCGGGGAACACCATATATTTT. Protein sequence: CASSLGTPGNTIYF.

This chain links TRBV7-6 with TRBJ2-7; 13 bases are shared with TRBD2. The CDR3 spans 17 residues. CDR1 and CDR2 from the germline V gene are SGHVS and FNYEAQ. J was trimmed by 7 bases and V by 0 bases; bases with no gene match: 9. CDR3 coding DNA: TGTGCCAGCAGCTTAGCACCACTAGCGGGAGGGCGGGGAGAGCAGTACTTC. Its protein is CASSLAPLAGGRGEQYF. Filled out from reference TRBV7-6 and TRBJ2-7, the complete variable domain reads GAGVSQSPRYKVTKRGQDVALRCDPISGHVSLYWYRQALGQGPEFLTYFNYEAQQDKSGLPNDRFSAERPEGSISTLTIQRTEQRDSAMYRCASSLAPLAGGRGEQYFGPGTRLTVT.

This clone has only a few counts. This chain connects TRBV6-1 to TRBJ2-1; D uncertain. Trimming stripped 0 bases from V and 7 bases from J, with 7 bases between. From germline, CDR1 is MNHNS and CDR2 SASEGT. There are 13 residues in the CDR3. CDR3 sequence reads: CASSEAPGNEQFF. CDR3 nucleotides: TGTGCCAGCAGTGAAGCTCCAGGAAATGAGCAGTTCTTC.

Only one count was recorded for this clone. The V and J genes are TRBV4-3 and TRBJ1-2; 7 bases line up with TRBD1. Germline CDR1 is LGHNA and CDR2 is YSLEER. The CDR3 loop spans 14 amino acids. V lost 4 bases to trimming and J lost 6 bases; unmatched junction nucleotides: 8. The CDR3 DNA follows: TGCGCCAGCAGCCCCCGGACAGGCGGTGATGGCTACACCTTC. Protein: CASSPRTGGDGYTF.

This rearrangement joins TRBV20-1 to TRBJ1-1; TRBD1 is a possible D gene (6 bases). Germline loops: CDR1 DFQATT, CDR2 SNEGSKA (reference sequence). The CDR3 is 10 residues long. Trimming took off 4 bases at V and 9 bases at J, with 9 bases between the two ends. The CDR3, as DNA: TGCAGTGCTATACAGGGACAAGCTTTCTTT. Protein sequence: CSAIQGQAFF.

This clone is labeled as medium-sized. The rearrangement joins TRBV7-9 to TRBJ1-2, with 10 bases aligning to TRBD1. CDR3 size: 16 residues. Trimming took 1 base from V and 2 from J; bases not matched to a gene: 4. In germline, CDR1 is SEHNR, CDR2 FQNEAQ (reference sequence). Written as DNA, the CDR3 is TGTGCCAGCAGCTTAGGGGTGACAGGGGGCAACTATGGCTACACCTTC. Amino acid sequence: CASSLGVTGGNYGYTF.

The rearrangement links TRBV6-1 to TRBJ2-7, with TRBD1 matching over 7 bases. V dropped 2 bases and J dropped 0; count of bases not matched to a gene: 4. The CDR3 extends over 15 amino acids. The germline gives CDR1 MNHNS, CDR2 SASEGT. The CDR3 protein is CASSEPDRSSYEQYF. Here the CDR3 DNA reads TGTGCCAGCAGTGAACCGGACAGGAGCTCCTACGAGCAGTACTTC.